The clone carrying this TCR beta chain came up a few times. This CDR3 has 15 residues. Trimming stripped 5 bases from V and 2 bases from J, with 16 bases between. CDR1 SGHTA and CDR2 FQGNSA come from the germline V gene. The record originates from a study of blood T cells in healthy people across ages. Primed by a sample-barcoded 5' primer and a J-beta primer mix, a second PCR proceeded for about 7 to 12 cycles. TCRdb fed the 5' RACE reads into MiXCR, producing one record per CDR3 protein. The sample has hundreds of thousands of distinct CDR3 sequences, 44% seen once. Material: blood. V and J are TRBV7-2 and TRBJ2-7, with D maybe TRBD2 (5 bases). The sequence was obtained from a man aged 55 to 70 in good health. CDR3 coding DNA: TGTGCCAGCAGCCCCGCCGGGAATGTGGCCTACGAGCAGTACTTC. Encoded protein: CASSPAGNVAYEQYF.